The source of this TCR beta chain is a study of CD8+ T cells in alopecia areata. In each case, RNA was isolated and then reverse transcribed into cDNA as the sequencing template. The table came from immunoSEQ multiplex PCR; TCRdb's copy has only in-frame clones and leaves some out. The repertoire holds more than 200,000 clones, with approximately 40% as singletons. Stated treatment: oral pan-JAK inhibitor, 5-10 mg twice daily. There are 14 residues in the CDR3. V was shortened by 2 bases and J by 2 bases, with 9 bases between the two germline ends. In germline, CDR1 is SGDLS, CDR2 YYNGEE. V gene TRBV9 combines with J gene TRBJ2-3, with D hard to call. This TCR derives from a human donor with alopecia areata. The sequencing used CD4+ T cells sorted from blood, collected at approximately week 39, from a patient treated with tofacitinib. CDR3 in amino acids: CASSVTSHTDTQYF. The DNA of the CDR3 is TGTGCCAGCAGCGTCACCTCGCACACAGATACGCAGTATTTT.